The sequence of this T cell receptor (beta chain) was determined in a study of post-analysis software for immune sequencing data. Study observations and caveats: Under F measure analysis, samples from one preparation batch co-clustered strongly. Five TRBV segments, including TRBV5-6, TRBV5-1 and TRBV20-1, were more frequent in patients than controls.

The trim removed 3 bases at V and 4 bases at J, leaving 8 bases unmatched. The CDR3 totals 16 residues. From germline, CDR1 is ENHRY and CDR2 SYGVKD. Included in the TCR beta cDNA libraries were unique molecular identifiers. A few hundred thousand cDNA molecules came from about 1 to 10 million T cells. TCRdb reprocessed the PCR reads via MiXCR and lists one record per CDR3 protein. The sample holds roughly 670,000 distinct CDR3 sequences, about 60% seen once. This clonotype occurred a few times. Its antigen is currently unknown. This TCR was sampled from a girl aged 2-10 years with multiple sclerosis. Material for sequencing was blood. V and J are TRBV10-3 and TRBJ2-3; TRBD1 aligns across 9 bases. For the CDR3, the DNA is TGTGCCATCAGTGAAGATCGGGACAGGGCCCCAGATACGCAGTATTTT. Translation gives CAISEDRDRAPDTQYF.